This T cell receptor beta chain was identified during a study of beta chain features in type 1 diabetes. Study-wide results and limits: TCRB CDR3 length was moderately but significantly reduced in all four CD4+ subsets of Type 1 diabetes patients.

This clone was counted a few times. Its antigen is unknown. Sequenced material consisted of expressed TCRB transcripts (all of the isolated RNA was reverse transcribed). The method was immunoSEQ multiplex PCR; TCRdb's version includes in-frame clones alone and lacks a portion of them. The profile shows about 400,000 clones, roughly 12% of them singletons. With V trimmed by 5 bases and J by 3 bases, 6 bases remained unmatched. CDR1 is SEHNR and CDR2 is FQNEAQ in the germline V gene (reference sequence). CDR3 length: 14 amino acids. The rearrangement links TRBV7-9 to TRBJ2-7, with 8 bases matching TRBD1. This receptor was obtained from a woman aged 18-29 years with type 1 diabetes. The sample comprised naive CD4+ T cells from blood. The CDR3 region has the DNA TGTGCCAGCAGCCGTAATACAGGGGGCTACGAGCAGTACTTC. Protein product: CASSRNTGGYEQYF.